A single T cell receptor (beta chain) is shown here with its context. Its specificity is not known. The sample comes from a study of somatic mutations in cytotoxic T cells in rheumatoid arthritis. Regarding the study as a whole: Per patient, the largest CD8+ clone was found to exceed 20% of CD8+ cells in about an eighth of the roughly 60 cases.

Sequencing was performed with immunoSEQ multiplex PCR; in TCRdb, only in-frame clones are kept and a portion is missing. The sample yields approximately 30,000 clones, around 76% seen once. In germline, CDR1 is WSHSY, CDR2 SAAADI. V was shortened by 1 base and J by 3 bases, with 11 bases between the two germline ends. CDR3 length: 15 residues. The chain combines TRBV10-2 with TRBJ2-3, with D possibly being TRBD2 (5 bases). Sequencing was performed on CD8+ T cells sorted from blood. The source of this sequence is a man aged 50 to 60 in good health. In DNA form, the CDR3 reads TGCGCCAGCAGTGAGTTGGGCACGGGGACAGATACGCAGTATTTT. Amino acids: CASSELGTGTDTQYF.